This paragraph covers one TCR beta chain sequence. TCRdb's table, derived via immunoSEQ multiplex PCR, lists solely in-frame clones and lacks some. In the table there are 61,000 or so clones, 79% of which are singletons. The data stem from a study of blood T cell repertoires in COVID-19. At the level of the study: Sources were T cells, B-cell-depleted T cells, or PBMCs; the material itself was cDNA or gDNA.

The CDR3 length is 14 residues. Germline CDR1 and CDR2: KGHDR and SFDVKD. Trimming pared 5 bases from V and 0 bases from J, leaving 8 bases between. The clonotype comes from a woman between 65 and 79 years old with acute or convalescent COVID-19. V and J are TRBV24-1 and TRBJ2-3; D ambiguous. The sequencing sample was made of peripheral blood. The CDR3 loop reads CATSGTESTDTQYF. CDR3 sequence (DNA): TGTGCCACCAGTGGAACGGAGAGCACAGATACGCAGTATTTT.